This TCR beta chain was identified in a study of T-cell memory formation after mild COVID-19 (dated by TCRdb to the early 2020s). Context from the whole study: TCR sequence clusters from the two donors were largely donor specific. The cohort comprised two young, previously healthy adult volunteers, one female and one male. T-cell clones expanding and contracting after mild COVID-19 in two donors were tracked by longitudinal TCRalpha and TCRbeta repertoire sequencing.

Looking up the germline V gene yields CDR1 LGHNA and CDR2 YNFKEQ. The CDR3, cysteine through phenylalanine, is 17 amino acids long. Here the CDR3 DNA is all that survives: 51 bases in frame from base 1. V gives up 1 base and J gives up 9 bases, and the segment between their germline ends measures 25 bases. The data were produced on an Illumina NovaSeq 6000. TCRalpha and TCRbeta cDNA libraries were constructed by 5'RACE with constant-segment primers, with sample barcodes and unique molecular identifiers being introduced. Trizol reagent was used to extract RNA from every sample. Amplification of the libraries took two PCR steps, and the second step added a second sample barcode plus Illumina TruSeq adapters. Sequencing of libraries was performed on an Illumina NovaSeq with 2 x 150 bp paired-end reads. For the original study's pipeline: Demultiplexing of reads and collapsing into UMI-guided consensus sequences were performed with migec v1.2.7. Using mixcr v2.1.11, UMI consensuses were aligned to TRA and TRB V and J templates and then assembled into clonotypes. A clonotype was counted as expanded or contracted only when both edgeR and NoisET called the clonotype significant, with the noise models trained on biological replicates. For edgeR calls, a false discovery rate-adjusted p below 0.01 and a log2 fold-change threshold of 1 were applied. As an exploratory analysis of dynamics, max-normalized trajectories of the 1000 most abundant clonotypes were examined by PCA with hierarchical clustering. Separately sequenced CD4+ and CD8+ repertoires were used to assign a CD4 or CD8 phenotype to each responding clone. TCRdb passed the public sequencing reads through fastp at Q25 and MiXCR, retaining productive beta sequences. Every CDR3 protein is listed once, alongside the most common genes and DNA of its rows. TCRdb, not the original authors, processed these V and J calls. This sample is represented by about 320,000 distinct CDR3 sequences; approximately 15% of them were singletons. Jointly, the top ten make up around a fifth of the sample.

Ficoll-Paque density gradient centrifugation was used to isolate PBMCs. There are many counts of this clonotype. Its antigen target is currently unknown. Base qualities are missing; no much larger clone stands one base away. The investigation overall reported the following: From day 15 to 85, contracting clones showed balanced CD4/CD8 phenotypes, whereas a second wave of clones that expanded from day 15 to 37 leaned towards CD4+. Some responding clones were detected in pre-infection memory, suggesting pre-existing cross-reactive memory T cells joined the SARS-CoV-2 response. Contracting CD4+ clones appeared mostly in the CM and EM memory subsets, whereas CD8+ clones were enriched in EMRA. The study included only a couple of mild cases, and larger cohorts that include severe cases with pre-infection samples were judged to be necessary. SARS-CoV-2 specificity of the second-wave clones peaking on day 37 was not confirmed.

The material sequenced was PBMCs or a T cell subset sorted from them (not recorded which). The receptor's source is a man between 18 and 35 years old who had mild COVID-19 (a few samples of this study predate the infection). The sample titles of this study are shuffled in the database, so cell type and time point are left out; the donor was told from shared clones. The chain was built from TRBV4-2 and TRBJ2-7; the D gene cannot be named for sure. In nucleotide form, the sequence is TGTGCCAGCAGCCAAGCCCATACACAGAGAACCTCTAATCTGCAGTACTTC. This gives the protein CASSQAHTQRTSNLQYF.